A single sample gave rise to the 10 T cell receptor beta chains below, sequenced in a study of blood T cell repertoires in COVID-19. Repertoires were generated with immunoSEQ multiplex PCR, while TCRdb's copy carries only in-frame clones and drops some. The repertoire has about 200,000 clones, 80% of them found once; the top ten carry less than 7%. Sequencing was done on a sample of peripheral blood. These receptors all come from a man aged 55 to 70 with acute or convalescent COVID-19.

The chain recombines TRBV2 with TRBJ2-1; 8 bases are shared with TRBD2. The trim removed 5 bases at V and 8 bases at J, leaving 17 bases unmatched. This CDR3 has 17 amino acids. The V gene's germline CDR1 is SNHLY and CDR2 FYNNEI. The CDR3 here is CASSKLAGTSIRDEQFF. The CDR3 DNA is TGTGCCAGCAGTAAGCTAGCGGGCACTTCGATTCGGGATGAGCAGTTCTTC.

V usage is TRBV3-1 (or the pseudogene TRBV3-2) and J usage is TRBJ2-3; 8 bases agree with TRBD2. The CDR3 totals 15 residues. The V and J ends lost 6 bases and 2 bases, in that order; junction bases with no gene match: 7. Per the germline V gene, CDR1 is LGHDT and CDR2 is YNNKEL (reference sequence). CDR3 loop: CASSSRGGPTDTQYF. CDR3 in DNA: TGTGCCAGCAGTTCCCGGGGGGGGCCCACAGATACGCAGTATTTT.

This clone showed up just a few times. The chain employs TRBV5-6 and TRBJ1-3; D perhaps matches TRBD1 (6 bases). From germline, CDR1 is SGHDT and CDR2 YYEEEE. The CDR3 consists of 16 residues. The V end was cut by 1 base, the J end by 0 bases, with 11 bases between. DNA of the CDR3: TGTGCCAGCAGCTTGCGCCCACAGGGCTCTGGAAACACCATATATTTT. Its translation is CASSLRPQGSGNTIYF.

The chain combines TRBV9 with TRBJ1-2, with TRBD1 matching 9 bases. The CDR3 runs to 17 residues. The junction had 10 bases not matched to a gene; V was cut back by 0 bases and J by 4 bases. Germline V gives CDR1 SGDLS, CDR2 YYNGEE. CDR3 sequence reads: CASSVGGTGREGYGYTF. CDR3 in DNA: TGTGCCAGCAGCGTAGGTGGGACAGGGAGAGAGGGCTATGGCTACACCTTC.

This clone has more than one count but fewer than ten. CDR3 amino acids: CASSYGGGVSNQPQHF. CDR3 coding DNA: TGTGCCAGCAGTTACGGAGGCGGAGTTAGCAATCAGCCCCAGCATTTT. The chain recombines TRBV6-2 or TRBV6-3 with TRBJ1-5; D not resolved. Trimming removed 2 bases from V and 0 bases from J, with 11 bases in between. Germline V lookup: CDR1 MNHEY, CDR2 SVGEGT. The length of the CDR3 is 16 residues.

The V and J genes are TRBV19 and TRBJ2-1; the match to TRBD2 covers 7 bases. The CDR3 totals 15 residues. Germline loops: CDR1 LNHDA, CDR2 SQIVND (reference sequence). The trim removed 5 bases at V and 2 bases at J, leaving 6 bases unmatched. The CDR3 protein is CASSPSGAPYNEQFF. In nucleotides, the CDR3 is TGTGCCAGTAGTCCTAGCGGAGCCCCCTACAATGAGCAGTTCTTC.

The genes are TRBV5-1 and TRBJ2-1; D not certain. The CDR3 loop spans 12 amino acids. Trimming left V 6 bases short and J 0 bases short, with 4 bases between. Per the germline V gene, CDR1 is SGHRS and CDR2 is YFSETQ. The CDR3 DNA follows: TGCGCCAGCACTAGCTCCTACAATGAGCAGTTCTTC. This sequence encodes CASTSSYNEQFF. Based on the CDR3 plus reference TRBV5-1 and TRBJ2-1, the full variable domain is KAGVTQTPRYLIKTRGQQVTLSCSPISGHRSVSWYQQTPGQGLQFLFEYFSETQRNKGNFPGRFSGRQFSNSRSEMNVSTLELGDSALYLCASTSSYNEQFFGPGTRLTVL.

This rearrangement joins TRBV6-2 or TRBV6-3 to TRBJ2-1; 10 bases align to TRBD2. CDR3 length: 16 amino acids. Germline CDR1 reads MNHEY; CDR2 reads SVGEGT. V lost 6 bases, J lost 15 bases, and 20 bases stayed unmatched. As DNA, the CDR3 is TGTGCCAGCAGCGACATAACGACTAGCGGGTCCCTCAGGCGGTTCTTC. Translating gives CASSDITTSGSLRRFF.

CDR3 sequence: CASSVDSGTVYNSPLHF. The DNA for the CDR3 is TGTGCCAGCAGCGTAGACTCCGGGACAGTCTATAATTCACCCCTCCACTTT. The chain employs TRBV7-8 and TRBJ1-6, with 7 bases fitting TRBD1. The CDR3 has 17 amino acids. The V gene end was trimmed by 5 bases and the J gene end by 3 bases; junction bases not matched to a gene: 10. Germline CDR1 and CDR2: SGHVS and FQNEAQ.

The CDR3 bases are TGTGCCAGCAGCTTGCAAAGCGGGGAGTCCTACAATGAGCAGTTCTTC. This translates into CASSLQSGESYNEQFF. The chain combines TRBV5-4 with TRBJ2-1; 7 bases agree with TRBD2. Per the germline V gene, CDR1 is SGHNT and CDR2 is YYREEE (reference sequence). The CDR3 runs 16 residues. The trim removed 1 base at V and 1 base at J, leaving 5 bases unmatched.